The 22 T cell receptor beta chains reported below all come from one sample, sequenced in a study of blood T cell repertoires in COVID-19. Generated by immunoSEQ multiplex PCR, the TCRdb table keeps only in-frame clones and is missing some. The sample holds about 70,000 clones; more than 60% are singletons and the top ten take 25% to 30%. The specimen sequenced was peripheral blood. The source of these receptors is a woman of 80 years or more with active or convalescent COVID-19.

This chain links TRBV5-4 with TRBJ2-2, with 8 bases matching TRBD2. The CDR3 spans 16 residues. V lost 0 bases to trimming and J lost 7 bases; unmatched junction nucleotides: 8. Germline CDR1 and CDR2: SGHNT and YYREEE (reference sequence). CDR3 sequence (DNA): TGTGCCAGCAGCTTGGCCATTACTAGCGGTGACGGGGAGCTGTTTTTT. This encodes CASSLAITSGDGELFF.

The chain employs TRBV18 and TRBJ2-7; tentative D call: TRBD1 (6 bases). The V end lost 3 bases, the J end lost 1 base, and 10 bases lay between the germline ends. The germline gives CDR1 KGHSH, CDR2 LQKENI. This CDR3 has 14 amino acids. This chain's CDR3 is CASSPLDSSYEQYF. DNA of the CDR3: TGTGCCAGCTCACCCTTGGACAGTTCCTACGAGCAGTACTTC.

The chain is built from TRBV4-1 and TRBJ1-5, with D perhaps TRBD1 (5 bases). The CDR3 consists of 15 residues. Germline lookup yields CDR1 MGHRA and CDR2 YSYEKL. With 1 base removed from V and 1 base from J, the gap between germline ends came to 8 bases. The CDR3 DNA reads TGCGCCAGCAGCCAAGGGGGCATGAGCAATCAGCCCCAGCATTTT. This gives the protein CASSQGGMSNQPQHF.

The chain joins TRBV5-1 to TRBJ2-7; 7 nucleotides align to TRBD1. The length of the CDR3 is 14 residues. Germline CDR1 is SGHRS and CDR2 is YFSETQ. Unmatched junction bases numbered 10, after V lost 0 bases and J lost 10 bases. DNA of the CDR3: TGCGCCAGCAGCTTGGAGGGGCAGGGGGAAAGTCAGTACTTC. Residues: CASSLEGQGESQYF.

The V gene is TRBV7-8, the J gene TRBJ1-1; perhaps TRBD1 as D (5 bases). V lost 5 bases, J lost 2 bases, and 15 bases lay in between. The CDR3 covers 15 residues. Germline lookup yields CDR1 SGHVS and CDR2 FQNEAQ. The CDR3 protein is CASSPGGGGNTEAFF. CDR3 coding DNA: TGTGCCAGCAGCCCGGGCGGGGGGGGAAACACTGAAGCTTTCTTT. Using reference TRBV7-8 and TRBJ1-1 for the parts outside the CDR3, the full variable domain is GAGVSQSPRYKVAKRGQDVALRCDPISGHVSLFWYQQALGQGPEFLTYFQNEAQLDKSGLPSDRFFAERPEGSVSTLKIQRTQQEDSAVYLCASSPGGGGNTEAFFGQGTRLTVV.

The CDR3 region is CASSQAQAGGTQETQYF. As DNA, the CDR3 is TGTGCCAGCAGCCAAGCTCAGGCGGGGGGAACCCAAGAGACCCAGTACTTC. The chain uses TRBV14 and TRBJ2-5; 8 nucleotides line up with TRBD2. Germline CDR1 SGHDN, CDR2 FVKESK. This CDR3 is built from 17 residues. The junction had 8 bases not matched to a gene; V was cut back by 1 base and J by 1 base.

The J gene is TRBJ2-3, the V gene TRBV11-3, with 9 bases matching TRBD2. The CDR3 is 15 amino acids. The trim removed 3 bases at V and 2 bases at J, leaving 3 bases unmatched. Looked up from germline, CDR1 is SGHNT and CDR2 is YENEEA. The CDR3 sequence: CASSLGGGATDTQYF. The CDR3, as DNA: TGTGCCAGCAGCTTGGGCGGGGGGGCCACAGATACGCAGTATTTT.

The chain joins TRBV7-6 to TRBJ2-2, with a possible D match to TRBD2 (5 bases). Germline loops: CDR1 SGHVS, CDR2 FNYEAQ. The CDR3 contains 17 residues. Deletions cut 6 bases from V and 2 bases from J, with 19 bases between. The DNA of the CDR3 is TGTGCCAGCAGTTTACCGCGGAGGACTTCAAACACCGGGGAGCTGTTTTTT. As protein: CASSLPRRTSNTGELFF.

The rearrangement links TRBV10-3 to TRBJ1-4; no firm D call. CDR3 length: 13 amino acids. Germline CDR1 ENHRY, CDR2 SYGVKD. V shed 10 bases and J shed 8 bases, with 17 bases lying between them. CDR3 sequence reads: CATAADEGEKLFF. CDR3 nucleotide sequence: TGTGCCACCGCGGCGGATGAGGGAGAAAAACTGTTTTTT.

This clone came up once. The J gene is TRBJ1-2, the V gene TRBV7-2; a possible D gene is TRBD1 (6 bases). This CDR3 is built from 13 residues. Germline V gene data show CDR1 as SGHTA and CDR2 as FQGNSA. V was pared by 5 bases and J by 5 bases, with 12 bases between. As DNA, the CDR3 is TGTGCCAGCAGCCCAGCTACAGGGTATGGCTACACCTTC. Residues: CASSPATGYGYTF.

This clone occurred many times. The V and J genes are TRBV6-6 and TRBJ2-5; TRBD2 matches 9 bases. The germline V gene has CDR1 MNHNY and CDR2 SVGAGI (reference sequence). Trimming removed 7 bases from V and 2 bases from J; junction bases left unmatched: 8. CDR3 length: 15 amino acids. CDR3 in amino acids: CASKTGLARQETQYF. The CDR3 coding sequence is TGTGCCAGCAAAACCGGACTAGCGCGACAAGAGACCCAGTACTTC.

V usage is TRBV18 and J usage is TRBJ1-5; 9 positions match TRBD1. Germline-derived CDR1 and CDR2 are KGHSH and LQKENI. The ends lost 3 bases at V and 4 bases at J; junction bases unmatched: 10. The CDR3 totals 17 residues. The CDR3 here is CASSPVQGAGGNQPQHF. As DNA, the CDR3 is TGTGCCAGCTCACCGGTACAGGGGGCAGGTGGGAATCAGCCCCAGCATTTT.

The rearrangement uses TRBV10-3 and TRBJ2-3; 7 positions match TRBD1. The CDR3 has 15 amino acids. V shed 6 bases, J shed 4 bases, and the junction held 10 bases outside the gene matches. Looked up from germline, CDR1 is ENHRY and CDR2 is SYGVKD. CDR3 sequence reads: CAISQGQVVPDTQYF. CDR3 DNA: TGTGCCATCAGCCAAGGACAGGTGGTACCAGATACGCAGTATTTT.

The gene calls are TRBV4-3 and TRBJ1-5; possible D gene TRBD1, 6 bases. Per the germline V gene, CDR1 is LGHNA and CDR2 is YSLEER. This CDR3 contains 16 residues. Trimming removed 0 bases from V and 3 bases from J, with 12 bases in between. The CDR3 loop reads CASSQDLGADNQPQHF. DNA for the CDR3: TGCGCCAGCAGCCAAGATTTGGGGGCAGACAATCAGCCCCAGCATTTT.

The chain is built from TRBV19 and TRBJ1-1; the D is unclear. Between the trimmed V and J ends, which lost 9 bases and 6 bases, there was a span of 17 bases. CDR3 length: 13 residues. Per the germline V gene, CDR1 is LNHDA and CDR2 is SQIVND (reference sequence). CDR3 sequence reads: CASRVSQIPEAFF. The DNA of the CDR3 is TGTGCCAGCCGGGTTTCTCAGATCCCTGAAGCTTTCTTT.

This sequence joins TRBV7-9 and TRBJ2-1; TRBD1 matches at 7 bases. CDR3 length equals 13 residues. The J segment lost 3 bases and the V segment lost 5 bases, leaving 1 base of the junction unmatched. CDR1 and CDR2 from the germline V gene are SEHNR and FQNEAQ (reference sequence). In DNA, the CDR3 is TGTGCCAGCAGCAGGACAGGCTACAATGAGCAGTTCTTC. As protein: CASSRTGYNEQFF.

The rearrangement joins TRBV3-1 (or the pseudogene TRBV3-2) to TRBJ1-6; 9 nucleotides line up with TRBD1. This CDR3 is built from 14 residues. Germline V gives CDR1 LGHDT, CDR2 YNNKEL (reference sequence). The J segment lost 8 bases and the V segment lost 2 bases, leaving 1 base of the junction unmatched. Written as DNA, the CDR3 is TGTGCCAGCAGCCAAACAGGGGGCGATTCACCCCTCCACTTT. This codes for CASSQTGGDSPLHF.

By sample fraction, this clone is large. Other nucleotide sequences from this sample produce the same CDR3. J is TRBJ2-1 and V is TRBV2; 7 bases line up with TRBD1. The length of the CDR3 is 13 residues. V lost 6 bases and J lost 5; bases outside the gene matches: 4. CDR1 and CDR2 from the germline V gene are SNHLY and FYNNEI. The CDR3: CASSDGTDNEQFF. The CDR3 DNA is TGTGCCAGCAGCGACGGGACAGACAATGAGCAGTTCTTC. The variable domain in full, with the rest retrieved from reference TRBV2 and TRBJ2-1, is EPEVTQTPSHQVTQMGQEVILRCVPISNHLYFYWYRQILGQKVEFLVSFYNNEISEKSEIFDDQFSVERPDGSNFTLKIRSTKLEDSAMYFCASSDGTDNEQFFGPGTRLTVL.

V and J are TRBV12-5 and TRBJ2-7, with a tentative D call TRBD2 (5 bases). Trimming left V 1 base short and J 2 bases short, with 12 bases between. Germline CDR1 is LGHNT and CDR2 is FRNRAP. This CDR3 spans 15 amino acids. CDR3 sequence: CASGLGGLDAYEQYF. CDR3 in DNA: TGTGCTAGTGGTTTGGGAGGGCTTGACGCCTACGAGCAGTACTTC.

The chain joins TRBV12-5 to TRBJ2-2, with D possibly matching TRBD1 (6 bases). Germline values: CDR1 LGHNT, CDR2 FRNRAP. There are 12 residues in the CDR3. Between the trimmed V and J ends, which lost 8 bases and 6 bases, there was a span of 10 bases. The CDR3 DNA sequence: TGTGCTAGTCAGGGGTTAGCCGGGGAGCTGTTTTTT. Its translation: CASQGLAGELFF.

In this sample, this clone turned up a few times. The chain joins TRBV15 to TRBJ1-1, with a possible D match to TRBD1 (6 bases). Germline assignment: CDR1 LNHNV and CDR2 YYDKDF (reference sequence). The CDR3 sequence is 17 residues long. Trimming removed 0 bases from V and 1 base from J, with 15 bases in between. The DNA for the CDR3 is TGTGCCACCAGCAGAGATCTTGTCCGGGGGGCGAACACTGAAGCTTTCTTT. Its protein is CATSRDLVRGANTEAFF. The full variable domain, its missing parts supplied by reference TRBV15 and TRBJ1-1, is DAMVIQNPRYQVTQFGKPVTLSCSQTLNHNVMYWYQQKSSQAPKLLFHYYDKDFNNEADTPDNFQSRRPNTSFCFLDIRSPGLGDTAMYLCATSRDLVRGANTEAFFGQGTRLTVV.

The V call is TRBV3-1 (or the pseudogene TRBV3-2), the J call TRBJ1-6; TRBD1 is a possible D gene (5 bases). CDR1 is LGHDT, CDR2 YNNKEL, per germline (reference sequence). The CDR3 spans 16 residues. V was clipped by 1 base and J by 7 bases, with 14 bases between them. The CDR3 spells CASSQAERDPNSPLHF. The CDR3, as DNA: TGTGCCAGCAGCCAAGCTGAGCGGGACCCAAATTCACCCCTCCACTTT.